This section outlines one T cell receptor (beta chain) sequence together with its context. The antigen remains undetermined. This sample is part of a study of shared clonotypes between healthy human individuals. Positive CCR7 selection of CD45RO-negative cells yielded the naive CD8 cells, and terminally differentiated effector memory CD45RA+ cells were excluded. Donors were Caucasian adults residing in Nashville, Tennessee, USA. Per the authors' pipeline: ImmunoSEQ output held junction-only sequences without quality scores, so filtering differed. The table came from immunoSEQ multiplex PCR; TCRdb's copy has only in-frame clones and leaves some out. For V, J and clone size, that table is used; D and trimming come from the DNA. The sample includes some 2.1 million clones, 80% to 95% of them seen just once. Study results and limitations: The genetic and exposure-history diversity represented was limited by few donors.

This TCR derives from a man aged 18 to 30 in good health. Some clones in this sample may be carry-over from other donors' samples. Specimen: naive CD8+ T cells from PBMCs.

The CDR3, as DNA: TGTGCCAGCAGTTTAGGGACTAGCGTTTCCGAGCAGTTCTTC. This encodes CASSLGTSVSEQFF. This chain joins TRBV27 and TRBJ2-1, with 10 positions matching TRBD2. The V segment lost 2 bases and the J segment 10 bases; nucleotides outside the gene matches: 5. The CDR3 has 14 amino acids. Germline lookup yields CDR1 MNHEY and CDR2 SMNVEV (reference sequence).